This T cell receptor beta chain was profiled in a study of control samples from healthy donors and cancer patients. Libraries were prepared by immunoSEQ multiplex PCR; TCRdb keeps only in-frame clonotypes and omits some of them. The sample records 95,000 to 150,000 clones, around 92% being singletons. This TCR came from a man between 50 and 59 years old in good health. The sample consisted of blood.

In nucleotides, the CDR3 is TGCGCCAGCAGCCGAGGGGGGCCGAACACCGGGGAGCTGTTTTTT. Its protein product is CASSRGGPNTGELFF. The chain links TRBV5-1 to TRBJ2-2, with D tentatively TRBD1 or TRBD2 (6 bases each). The germline gives CDR1 SGHRS, CDR2 YFSETQ. This CDR3 is 15 amino acids long. V was cut by 4 bases and J by 0 bases, with 10 bases left in between.